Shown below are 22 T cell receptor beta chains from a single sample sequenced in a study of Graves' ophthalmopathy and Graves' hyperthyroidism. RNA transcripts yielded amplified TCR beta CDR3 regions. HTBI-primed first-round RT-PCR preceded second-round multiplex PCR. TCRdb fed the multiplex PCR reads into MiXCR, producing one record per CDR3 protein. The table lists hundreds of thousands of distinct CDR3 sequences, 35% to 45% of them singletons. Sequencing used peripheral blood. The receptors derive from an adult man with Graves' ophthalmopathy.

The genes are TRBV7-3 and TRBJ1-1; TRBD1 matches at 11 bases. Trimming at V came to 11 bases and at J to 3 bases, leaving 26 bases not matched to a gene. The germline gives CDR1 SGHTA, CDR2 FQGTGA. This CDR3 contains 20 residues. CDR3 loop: CAWTGHEETGTGGSYTEAFF. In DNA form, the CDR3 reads TGTGCCTGGACTGGACATGAAGAAACCGGGACAGGGGGATCGTACACTGAAGCTTTCTTT. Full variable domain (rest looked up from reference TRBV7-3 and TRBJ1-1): GAGVSQTPSNKVTEKGKYVELRCDPISGHTALYWYRQSLGQGPEFLIYFQGTGAADDSGLPNDRFFAVRPEGSVSTLKIQRTERGDSAVYLCAWTGHEETGTGGSYTEAFFGQGTRLTVV.

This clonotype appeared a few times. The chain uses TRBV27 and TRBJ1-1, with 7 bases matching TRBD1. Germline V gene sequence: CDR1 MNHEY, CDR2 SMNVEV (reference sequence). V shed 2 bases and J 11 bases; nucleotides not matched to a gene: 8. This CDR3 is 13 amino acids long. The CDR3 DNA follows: TGTGCCAGCAGTTTAAGAGGGGGCGAGGGGGCTTTCTTT. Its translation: CASSLRGGEGAFF.

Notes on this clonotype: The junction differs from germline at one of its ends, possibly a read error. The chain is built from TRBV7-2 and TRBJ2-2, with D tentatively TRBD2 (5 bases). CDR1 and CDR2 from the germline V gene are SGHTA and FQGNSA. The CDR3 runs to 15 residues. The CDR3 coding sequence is TGTGCCAGCAGCCTATGGCCCCCTAACACCGGGGAGCTGCTTTTT. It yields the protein CASSLWPPNTGELLF.

The DNA for the CDR3 is TGTGCCAGCAGTGGCCCGACAGGGGGCGGAAACACCATATATTTT. Encoded protein: CASSGPTGGGNTIYF. The rearrangement uses TRBV25-1 and TRBJ1-3; 10 bases agree with TRBD1. The germline gives CDR1 MGHDK, CDR2 SYGVNS. The CDR3 sequence is 15 residues long. The trim removed 4 bases at V and 4 bases at J, leaving 4 bases unmatched.

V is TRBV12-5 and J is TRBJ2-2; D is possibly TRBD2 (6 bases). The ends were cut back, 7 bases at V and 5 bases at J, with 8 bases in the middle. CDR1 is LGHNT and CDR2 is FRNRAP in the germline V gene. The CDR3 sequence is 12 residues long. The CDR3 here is CASAGRTGELFF. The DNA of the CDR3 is TGTGCTAGTGCGGGGAGGACCGGGGAGCTGTTTTTT. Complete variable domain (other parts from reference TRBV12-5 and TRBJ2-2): DARVTQTPRHKVTEMGQEVTMRCQPILGHNTVFWYRQTMMQGLELLAYFRNRAPLDDSGMPKDRFSAEMPDATLATLKIQPSEPRDSAVYFCASAGRTGELFFGEGSRLTVL.

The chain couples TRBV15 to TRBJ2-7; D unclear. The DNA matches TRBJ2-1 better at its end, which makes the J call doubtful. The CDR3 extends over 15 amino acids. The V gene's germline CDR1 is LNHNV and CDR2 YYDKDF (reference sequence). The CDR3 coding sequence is TGTGCCACCAGCAAGCCCTCTCCCAAGGATGATGAGCAGTTCTTC. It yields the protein CATSKPSPKDDEQFF.

The CDR3 here is CASSQENRRVEAFF. As DNA, the CDR3 is TGTGCCAGCAGCCAAGAAAATCGGAGGGTTGAAGCTTTCTTT. The J gene is TRBJ1-1, the V gene TRBV25-1; D is uncertain. Trimming took off 6 bases at V and 7 bases at J, with 18 bases between the two ends. The CDR3 length is 14 residues. Looked up from germline, CDR1 is MGHDK and CDR2 is SYGVNS.

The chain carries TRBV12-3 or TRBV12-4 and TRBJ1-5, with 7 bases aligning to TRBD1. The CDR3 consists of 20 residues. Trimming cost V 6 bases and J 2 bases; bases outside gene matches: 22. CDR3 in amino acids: CASSPIGFGQEGVGNQPQHF. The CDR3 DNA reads TGTGCCAGCAGCCCAATCGGGTTCGGACAGGAGGGTGTTGGCAATCAGCCCCAGCATTTT.

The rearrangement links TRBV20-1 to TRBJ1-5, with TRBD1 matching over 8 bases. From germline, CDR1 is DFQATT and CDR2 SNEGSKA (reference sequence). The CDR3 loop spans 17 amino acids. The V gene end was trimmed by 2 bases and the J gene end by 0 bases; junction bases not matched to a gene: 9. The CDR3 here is CSARFPGTGYSNQPQHF. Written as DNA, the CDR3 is TGCAGTGCTAGATTCCCCGGGACAGGTTATAGCAATCAGCCCCAGCATTTT.

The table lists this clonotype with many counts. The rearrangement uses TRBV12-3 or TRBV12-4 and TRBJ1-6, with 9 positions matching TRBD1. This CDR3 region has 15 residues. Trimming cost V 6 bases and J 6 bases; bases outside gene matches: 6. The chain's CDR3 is CASSLTGGGNSPLHF. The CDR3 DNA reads TGTGCCAGCAGCCTTACAGGGGGCGGTAATTCACCCCTCCACTTT.

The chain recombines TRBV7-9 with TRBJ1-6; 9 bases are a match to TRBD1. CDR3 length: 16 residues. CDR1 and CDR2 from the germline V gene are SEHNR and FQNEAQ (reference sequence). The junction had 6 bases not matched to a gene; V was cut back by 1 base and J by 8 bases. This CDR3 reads CASSLGDRVGDSPLHF. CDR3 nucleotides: TGTGCCAGCAGCTTAGGGGACAGGGTGGGTGATTCACCCCTCCACTTT.

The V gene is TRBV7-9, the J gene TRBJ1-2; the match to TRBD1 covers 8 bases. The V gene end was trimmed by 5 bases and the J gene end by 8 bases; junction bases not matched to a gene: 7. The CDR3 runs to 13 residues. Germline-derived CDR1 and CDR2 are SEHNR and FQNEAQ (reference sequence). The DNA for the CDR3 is TGTGCCAGCAGCCGCGGGACAGGTGGGGGCTACACCTTC. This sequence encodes CASSRGTGGGYTF.

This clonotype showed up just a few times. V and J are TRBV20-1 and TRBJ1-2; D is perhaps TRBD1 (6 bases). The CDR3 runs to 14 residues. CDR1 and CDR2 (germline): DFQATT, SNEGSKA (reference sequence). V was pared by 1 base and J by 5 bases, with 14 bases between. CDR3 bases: TGCAGTGCTAGAGTCACAGGGTGGGGGTATGGCTACACCTTC. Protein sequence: CSARVTGWGYGYTF.

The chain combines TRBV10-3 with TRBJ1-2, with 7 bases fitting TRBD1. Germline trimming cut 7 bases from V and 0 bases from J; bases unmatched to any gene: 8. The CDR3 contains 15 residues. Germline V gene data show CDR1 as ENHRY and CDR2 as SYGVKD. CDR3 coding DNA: TGTGCCATCACTCCGAGACAGGGAGCTAACTATGGCTACACCTTC. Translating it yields CAITPRQGANYGYTF.

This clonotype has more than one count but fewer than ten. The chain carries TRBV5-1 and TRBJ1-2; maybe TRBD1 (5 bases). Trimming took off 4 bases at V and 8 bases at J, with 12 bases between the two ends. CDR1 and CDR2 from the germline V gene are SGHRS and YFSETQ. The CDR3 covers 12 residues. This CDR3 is CASSGDPFGYTF. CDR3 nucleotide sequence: TGCGCCAGCAGCGGGGACCCGTTCGGCTACACCTTC.

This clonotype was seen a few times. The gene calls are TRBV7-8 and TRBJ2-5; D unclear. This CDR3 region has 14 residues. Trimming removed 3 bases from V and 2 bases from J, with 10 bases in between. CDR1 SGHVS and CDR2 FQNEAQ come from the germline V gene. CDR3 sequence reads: CASSLETLQETQYF. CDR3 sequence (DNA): TGTGCCAGCAGCTTGGAGACTTTACAAGAGACCCAGTACTTC.

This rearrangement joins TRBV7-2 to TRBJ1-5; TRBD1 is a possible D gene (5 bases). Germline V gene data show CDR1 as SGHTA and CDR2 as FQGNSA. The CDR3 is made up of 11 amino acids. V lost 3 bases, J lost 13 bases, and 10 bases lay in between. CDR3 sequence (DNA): TGTGCCAGCAGCTTGTATCAGGGACAGCATTTT. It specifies CASSLYQGQHF.

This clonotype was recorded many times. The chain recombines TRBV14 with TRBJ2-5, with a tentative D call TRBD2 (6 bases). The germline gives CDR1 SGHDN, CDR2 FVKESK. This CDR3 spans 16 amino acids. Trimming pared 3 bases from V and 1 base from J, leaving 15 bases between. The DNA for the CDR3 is TGTGCCAGCAGCCAGCTGGGTTGGGAGGTCCAAGAGACCCAGTACTTC. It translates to CASSQLGWEVQETQYF.

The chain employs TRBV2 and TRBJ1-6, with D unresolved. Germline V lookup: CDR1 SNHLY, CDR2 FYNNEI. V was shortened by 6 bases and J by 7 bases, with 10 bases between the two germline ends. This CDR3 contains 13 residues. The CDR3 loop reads CASSLHENSPLHF. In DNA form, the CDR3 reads TGTGCCAGCAGCCTCCACGAGAATTCACCCCTCCACTTT.

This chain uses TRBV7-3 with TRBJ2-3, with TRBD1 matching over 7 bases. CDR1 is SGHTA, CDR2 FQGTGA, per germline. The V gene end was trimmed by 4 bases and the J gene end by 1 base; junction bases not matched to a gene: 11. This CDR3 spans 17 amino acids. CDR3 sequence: CASSSGSSTGRTDTQYF. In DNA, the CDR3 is TGTGCCAGCAGCTCCGGTAGTTCGACAGGGCGCACAGATACGCAGTATTTT.

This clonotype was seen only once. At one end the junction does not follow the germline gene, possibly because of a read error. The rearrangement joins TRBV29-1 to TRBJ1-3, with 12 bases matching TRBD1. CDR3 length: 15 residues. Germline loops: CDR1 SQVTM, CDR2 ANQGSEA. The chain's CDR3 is CSVEGTGGSGYTIYF. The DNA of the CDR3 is TGCAGCGTAGAAGGGACAGGGGGCTCTGGCTACACCATATATTTT.

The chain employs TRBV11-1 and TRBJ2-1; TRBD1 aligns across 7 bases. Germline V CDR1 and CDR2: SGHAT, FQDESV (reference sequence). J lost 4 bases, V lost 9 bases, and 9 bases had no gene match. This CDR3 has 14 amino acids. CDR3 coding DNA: TGTGCCAGTAAACCGACAGGGAAGTACAATGAGCAGTTCTTC. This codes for CASKPTGKYNEQFF.